This TCR beta chain originates from a study of T-cell reconstitution after alpha-beta-depleted transplantation in children. Library preparation (for TCRbeta) was performed with unique molecular identifiers. TCRdb re-analysed the PCR reads in MiXCR, keeping a single row per CDR3 protein. This sample yields approximately 590,000 distinct CDR3 sequences, of which roughly a tenth are seen a single time; less than 5% belongs to the top ten. This clonotype was seen more than once but under ten times. The sequence came from a human donor who donated a stem cell graft to a child with acute myeloid leukemia. The specimen comprised PBMCs from the stem cell graft donor, sampled from the stem cell graft.

The CDR3 nucleotides read TGTGCCTGGACCGCCGGAATAGGGTTTGATGAGCAGTTCTTC. It specifies CAWTAGIGFDEQFF. V usage is TRBV30 and J usage is TRBJ2-1; no firm D call. The germline CDR1 and CDR2 sequences are GTSNPN and SVGIG (reference sequence). This CDR3 contains 14 residues. Between the trimmed V and J ends, which lost 4 bases and 8 bases, there was a span of 18 bases.